Presented here are 14 T cell receptor beta chains from one specimen sequenced in a study of CD8+CD57+ T cells in acquired aplastic anemia. The TCR beta profiling, which covered VDJ combination and CDR3 sequence, was carried out using genomic DNA as the template. TCRdb re-analysed the reads in MiXCR, keeping a single row per CDR3 protein. The sample lists about 42,000 distinct CDR3 sequences, around 67% occurring once. Material for sequencing was sorted CD4+, CD8+, or CD8+CD57+ T cells (not recorded which) from PBMCs. The source is a human donor in good health, serving as a control.

The genes are TRBV25-1 and TRBJ2-1; the match to TRBD2 covers 7 bases. The CDR3 contains 13 residues. Trimming at V came to 5 bases and at J to 6 bases, leaving 4 bases not matched to a gene. CDR1 is MGHDK, CDR2 SYGVNS, per germline. The CDR3 spells CASSNPGGNEQFF. Written as DNA, the CDR3 is TGTGCCAGCAGTAATCCGGGGGGCAATGAGCAGTTCTTC. The complete variable domain, with remaining parts taken from reference TRBV25-1 and TRBJ2-1, reads EADIYQTPRYLVIGTGKKITLECSQTMGHDKMYWYQQDPGMELHLIHYSYGVNSTEKGDLSSESTVSRIRTEHFPLTLESARPSHTSQYLCASSNPGGNEQFFGPGTRLTVL.

This clonotype appeared a few times. This chain links TRBV29-1 with TRBJ1-6, with D unresolved. Germline loops: CDR1 SQVTM, CDR2 ANQGSEA. The V end was cut by 7 bases, the J end by 10 bases, with 17 bases between. The CDR3 is made up of 13 amino acids. The CDR3 region is CSGRESFGSPLHF. CDR3 in DNA: TGCAGCGGGAGGGAAAGCTTCGGGTCACCCCTCCACTTT.

This clonotype was observed at least ten times. The genes are TRBV13 and TRBJ1-5; D possibly corresponds to TRBD1 (5 bases). The CDR3 runs to 15 residues. Trimming left V 0 bases short and J 4 bases short, with 10 bases between. CDR1 is PRHDT, CDR2 FYEKMQ, per germline (reference sequence). The CDR3 here is CASSLGQGKNQPQHF. The CDR3 DNA sequence: TGTGCCAGCAGCTTAGGGCAGGGAAAGAATCAGCCCCAGCATTTT.

The chain employs TRBV29-1 and TRBJ2-7; 9 bases align to TRBD1. J lost 5 bases, V lost 6 bases, and 5 bases had no gene match. The CDR3 has 12 residues. Per germline, CDR1 SQVTM and CDR2 ANQGSEA. The DNA of the CDR3 is TGCAGCGTCGAGGACAGGGGCCACGAGCAGTACTTC. As protein: CSVEDRGHEQYF.

This clonotype was observed at least ten times. The chain combines TRBV28 with TRBJ1-5, with D tentatively TRBD1 (5 bases). With 8 bases removed from V and 0 bases from J, the gap between germline ends came to 14 bases. Per germline, CDR1 MDHEN and CDR2 SYDVKM. The length of the CDR3 is 15 residues. This chain's CDR3 is CASLTGTHSNQPQHF. DNA for the CDR3: TGTGCCAGCCTAACCGGGACCCATAGCAATCAGCCCCAGCATTTT.

The chain carries TRBV10-3 and TRBJ2-3; 8 bases agree with TRBD2. Germline CDR1 is ENHRY and CDR2 is SYGVKD. The CDR3 is 17 residues long. V was clipped by 2 bases and J by 1 base; unmatched bases: 8. CDR3 loop: CAISETGRAGGTDTQYF. The CDR3 region has the DNA TGTGCCATCAGTGAGACCGGGAGGGCCGGGGGCACAGATACGCAGTATTTT.

The count of this clonotype is one. The CDR3 DNA is TGTGCCAGCAGCTCGGCCGGGACTAGCAAAGAGACCCAGTACTTC. It is translated as CASSSAGTSKETQYF. The rearrangement joins TRBV9 to TRBJ2-5; the match to TRBD2 covers 9 bases. The trim removed 4 bases at V and 3 bases at J, leaving 7 bases unmatched. This CDR3 spans 15 amino acids. Germline V lookup: CDR1 SGDLS, CDR2 YYNGEE.

The chain recombines TRBV19 with TRBJ2-5; TRBD1 matches 8 bases. V was pared by 3 bases and J by 9 bases, with 12 bases of the junction left unmatched. The CDR3 contains 15 residues. Per the germline V gene, CDR1 is LNHDA and CDR2 is SQIVND (reference sequence). CDR3: CASSIDRGQDVAQYF. The CDR3 bases are TGTGCCAGTAGTATCGACAGGGGACAAGATGTGGCCCAGTACTTC.

The chain links TRBV25-1 to TRBJ2-2, with 9 nucleotides matching TRBD1. The CDR3 sequence is 16 residues long. Germline V CDR1 and CDR2: MGHDK, SYGVNS. J gave up 6 bases and V 3 bases, and 8 bases lay outside the gene matches. CDR3 in amino acids: CASSDPGTGFSGELFF. In DNA, the CDR3 is TGTGCCAGCAGTGACCCTGGGACAGGGTTCTCCGGGGAGCTGTTTTTT.

This clonotype was detected only once. The rearrangement uses TRBV19 and TRBJ2-5; 7 nucleotides line up with TRBD1. Germline V gene sequence: CDR1 LNHDA, CDR2 SQIVND (reference sequence). This CDR3 comprises 12 residues. V was pared by 4 bases and J by 5 bases, with 1 base of the junction left unmatched. The DNA for the CDR3 is TGTGCCAGTAGTACCAGGGGGGAGACCCAGTACTTC. It encodes CASSTRGETQYF.

This clonotype was found once. J is TRBJ2-7 and V is TRBV2, with 7 bases identical to TRBD1. V dropped 4 bases and J dropped 2; count of bases not matched to a gene: 5. The CDR3 is 14 amino acids. Germline CDR1 reads SNHLY; CDR2 reads FYNNEI. Here the CDR3 DNA reads TGTGCCAGCAGTGGAGGACAGGACGCCTACGAGCAGTACTTC. This translates into CASSGGQDAYEQYF.

In regard to this clonotype: The junction departs from the called germline gene at one end, perhaps through a read error. V is TRBV6-5 and J is TRBJ2-7; the D is unclear. CDR3 length: 12 amino acids. Germline loops: CDR1 MNHEY, CDR2 SVGAGI. The CDR3 DNA follows: TGTGCCAGCAGTTATGGCGGTGTTGAGCAATACTTC. Residues: CASSYGGVEQYF.

J is TRBJ2-6 and V is TRBV9; unclear D gene. The CDR3 runs 16 residues. Trimming stripped 8 bases from V and 4 bases from J, with 19 bases between. Germline lookup yields CDR1 SGDLS and CDR2 YYNGEE. Here the CDR3 reads CASSALRSSGANVLTF. DNA of the CDR3: TGTGCCAGTAGTGCACTCAGGTCCTCCGGGGCCAACGTCCTGACTTTC.

The gene calls are TRBV2 and TRBJ2-5; D may be TRBD1 (5 bases). The germline gives CDR1 SNHLY, CDR2 FYNNEI. The V and J ends lost 6 bases and 0 bases respectively, with 8 bases between them. The CDR3 sequence is 13 residues long. The CDR3, as DNA: TGTGCCAGCAGGGGGCATAACCAAGAGACCCAGTACTTC. The encoded protein is CASRGHNQETQYF.